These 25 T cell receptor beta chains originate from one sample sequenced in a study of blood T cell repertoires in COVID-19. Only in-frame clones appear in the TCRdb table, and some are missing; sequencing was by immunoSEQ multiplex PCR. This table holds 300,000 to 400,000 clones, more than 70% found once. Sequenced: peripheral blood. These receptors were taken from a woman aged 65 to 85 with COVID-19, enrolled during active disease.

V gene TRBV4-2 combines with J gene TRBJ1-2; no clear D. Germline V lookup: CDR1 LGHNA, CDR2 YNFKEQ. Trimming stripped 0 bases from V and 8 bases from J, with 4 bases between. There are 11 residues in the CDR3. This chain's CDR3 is CASSQERGYTF. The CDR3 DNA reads TGTGCCAGCAGCCAAGAGCGGGGCTACACCTTC.

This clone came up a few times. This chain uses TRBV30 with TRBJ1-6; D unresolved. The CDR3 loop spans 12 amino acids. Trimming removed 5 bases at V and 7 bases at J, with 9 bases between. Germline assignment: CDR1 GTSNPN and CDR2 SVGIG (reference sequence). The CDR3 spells CAWGLGNSPLHF. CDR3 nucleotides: TGTGCCTGGGGTCTCGGGAATTCACCCCTCCACTTT.

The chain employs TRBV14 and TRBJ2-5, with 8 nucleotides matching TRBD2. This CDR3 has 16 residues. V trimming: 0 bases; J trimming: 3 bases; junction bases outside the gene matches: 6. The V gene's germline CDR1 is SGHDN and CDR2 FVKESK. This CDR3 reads CASSQDWGTRKETQYF. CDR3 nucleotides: TGTGCCAGCAGCCAAGATTGGGGGACTAGAAAAGAGACCCAGTACTTC.

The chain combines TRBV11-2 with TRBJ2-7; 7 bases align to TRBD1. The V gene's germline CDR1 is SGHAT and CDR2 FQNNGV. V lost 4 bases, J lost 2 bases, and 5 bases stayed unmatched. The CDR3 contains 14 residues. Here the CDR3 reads CASSSSTGTYEQYF. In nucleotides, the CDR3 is TGTGCCAGCAGCTCTTCGACAGGGACCTACGAGCAGTACTTC.

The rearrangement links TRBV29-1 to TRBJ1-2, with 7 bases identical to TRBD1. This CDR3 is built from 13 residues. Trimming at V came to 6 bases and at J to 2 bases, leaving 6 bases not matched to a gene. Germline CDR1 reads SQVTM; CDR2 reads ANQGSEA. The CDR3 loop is CSVPTGQNYGYTF. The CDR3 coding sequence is TGCAGCGTCCCGACAGGGCAGAACTATGGCTACACCTTC. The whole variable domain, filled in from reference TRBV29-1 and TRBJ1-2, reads SAVISQKPSRDICQRGTSLTIQCQVDSQVTMMFWYRQQPGQSLTLIATANQGSEATYESGFVIDKFPISRPNLTFSTLTVSNMSPEDSSIYLCSVPTGQNYGYTFGSGTRLTVV.

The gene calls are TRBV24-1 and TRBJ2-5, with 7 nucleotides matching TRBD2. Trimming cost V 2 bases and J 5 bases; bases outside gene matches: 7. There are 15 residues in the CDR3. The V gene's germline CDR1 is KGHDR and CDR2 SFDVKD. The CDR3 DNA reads TGTGCCACCAGTGATTCGGCTAGCGGTTTCGAGACCCAGTACTTC. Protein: CATSDSASGFETQYF.

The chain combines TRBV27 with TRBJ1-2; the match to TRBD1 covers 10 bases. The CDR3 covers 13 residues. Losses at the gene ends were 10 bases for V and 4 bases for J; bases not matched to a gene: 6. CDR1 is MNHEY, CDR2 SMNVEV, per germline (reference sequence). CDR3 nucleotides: TGTGCCACCTCCGGGACAGGGGTCTATGGCTACACCTTC. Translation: CATSGTGVYGYTF.

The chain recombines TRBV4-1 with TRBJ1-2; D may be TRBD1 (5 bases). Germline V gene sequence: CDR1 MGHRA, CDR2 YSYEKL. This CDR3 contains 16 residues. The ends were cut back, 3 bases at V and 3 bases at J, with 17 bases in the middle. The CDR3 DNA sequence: TGCGCCAGCAGCCACCGGAAGATCGGGGGAGACTATGGCTACACCTTC. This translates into CASSHRKIGGDYGYTF.

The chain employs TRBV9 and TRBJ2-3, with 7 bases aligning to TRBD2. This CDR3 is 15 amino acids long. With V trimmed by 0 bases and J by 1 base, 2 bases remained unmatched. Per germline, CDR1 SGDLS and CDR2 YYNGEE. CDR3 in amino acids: CASSVESGGTDTQYF. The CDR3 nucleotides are TGTGCCAGCAGCGTAGAAAGCGGGGGCACAGATACGCAGTATTTT. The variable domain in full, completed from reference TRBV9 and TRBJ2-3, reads DSGVTQTPKHLITATGQRVTLRCSPRSGDLSVYWYQQSLDQGLQFLIQYYNGEERAKGNILERFSAQQFPDLHSELNLSSLELGDSALYFCASSVESGGTDTQYFGPGTRLTVL.

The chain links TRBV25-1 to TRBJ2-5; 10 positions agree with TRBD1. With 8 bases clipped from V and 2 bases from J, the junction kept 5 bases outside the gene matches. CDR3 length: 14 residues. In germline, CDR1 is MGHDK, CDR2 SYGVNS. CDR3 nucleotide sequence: TGTGCCAGCCCCCCGGGACAGGGGCAAGAGACCCAGTACTTC. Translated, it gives CASPPGQGQETQYF.

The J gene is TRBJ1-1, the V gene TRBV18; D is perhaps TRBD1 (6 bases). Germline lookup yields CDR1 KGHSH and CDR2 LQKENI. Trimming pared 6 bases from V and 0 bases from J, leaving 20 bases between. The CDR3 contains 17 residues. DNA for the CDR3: TGTGCCAGCTCCCTTCTGGGTGGGGGGGCCCTGAACACTGAAGCTTTCTTT. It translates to CASSLLGGGALNTEAFF.

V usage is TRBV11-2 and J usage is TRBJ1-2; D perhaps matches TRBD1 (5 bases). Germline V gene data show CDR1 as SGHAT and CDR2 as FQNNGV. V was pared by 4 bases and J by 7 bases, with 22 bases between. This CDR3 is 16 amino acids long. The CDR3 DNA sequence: TGTGCCAGCAGCTCCCCGTCCTGGGGGGTGGAGGGTGGCTACACCTTC. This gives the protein CASSSPSWGVEGGYTF.

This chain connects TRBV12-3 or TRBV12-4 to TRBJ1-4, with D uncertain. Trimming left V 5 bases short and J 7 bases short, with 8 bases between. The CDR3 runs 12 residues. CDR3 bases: TGTGCCAGCAGTCCCGCTATTGAAAAACTGTTTTTT. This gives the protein CASSPAIEKLFF.

CDR3 loop: CASSSTGMREQYF. Here the CDR3 DNA reads TGCGCCAGCAGCTCGACAGGGATGCGCGAGCAGTACTTC. The chain recombines TRBV5-1 with TRBJ2-7; 7 bases line up with TRBD1. In germline, CDR1 is SGHRS, CDR2 YFSETQ. V dropped 3 bases and J dropped 6; count of bases not matched to a gene: 6. The CDR3 contains 13 residues.

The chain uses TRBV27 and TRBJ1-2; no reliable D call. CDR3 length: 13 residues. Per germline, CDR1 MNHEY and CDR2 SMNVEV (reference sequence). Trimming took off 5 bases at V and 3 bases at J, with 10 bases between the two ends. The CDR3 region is CASSKNPDYGYTF. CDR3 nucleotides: TGTGCCAGCAGTAAAAATCCCGACTATGGCTACACCTTC.

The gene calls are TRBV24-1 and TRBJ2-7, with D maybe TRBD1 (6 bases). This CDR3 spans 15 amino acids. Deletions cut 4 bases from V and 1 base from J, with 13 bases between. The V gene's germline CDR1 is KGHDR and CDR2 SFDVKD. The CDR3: CATSERDTDSYEQYF. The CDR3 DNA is TGTGCCACCAGTGAGAGGGACACTGATTCCTACGAGCAGTACTTC.

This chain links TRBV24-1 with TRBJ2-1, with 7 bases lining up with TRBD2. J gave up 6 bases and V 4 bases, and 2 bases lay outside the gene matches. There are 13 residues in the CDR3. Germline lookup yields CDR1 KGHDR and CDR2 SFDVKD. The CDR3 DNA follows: TGTGCCACCAGTGACCGACTAGCCAATGAGCAGTTCTTC. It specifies CATSDRLANEQFF.

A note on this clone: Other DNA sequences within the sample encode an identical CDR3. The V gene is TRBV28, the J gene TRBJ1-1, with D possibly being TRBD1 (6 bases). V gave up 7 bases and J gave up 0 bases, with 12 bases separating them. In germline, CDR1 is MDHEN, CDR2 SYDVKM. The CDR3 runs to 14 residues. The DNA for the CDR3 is TGTGCCAGCAACTTACAGGGACTGAACACTGAAGCTTTCTTT. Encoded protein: CASNLQGLNTEAFF.

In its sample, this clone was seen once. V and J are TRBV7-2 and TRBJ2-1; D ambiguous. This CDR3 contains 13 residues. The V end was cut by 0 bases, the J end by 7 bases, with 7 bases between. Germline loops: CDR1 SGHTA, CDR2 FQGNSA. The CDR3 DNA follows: TGTGCCAGCAGCTTAGCCACAGAGAATGAGCAGTTCTTC. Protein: CASSLATENEQFF.

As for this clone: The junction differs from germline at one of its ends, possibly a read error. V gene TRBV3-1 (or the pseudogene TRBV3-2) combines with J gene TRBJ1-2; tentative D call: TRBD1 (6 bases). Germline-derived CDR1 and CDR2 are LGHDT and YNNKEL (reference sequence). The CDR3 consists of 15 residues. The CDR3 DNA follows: TGTGCCAGCAGCAAAGAGGGGGGAGGTCAGAATGGCTACACCTTC. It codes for CASSKEGGGQNGYTF.

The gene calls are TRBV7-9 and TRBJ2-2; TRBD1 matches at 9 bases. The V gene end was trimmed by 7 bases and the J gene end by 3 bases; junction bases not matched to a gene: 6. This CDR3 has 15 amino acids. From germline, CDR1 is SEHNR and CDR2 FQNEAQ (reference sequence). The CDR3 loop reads CASKLQGADTGELFF. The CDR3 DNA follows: TGTGCCAGCAAACTACAGGGGGCGGACACCGGGGAGCTGTTTTTT.

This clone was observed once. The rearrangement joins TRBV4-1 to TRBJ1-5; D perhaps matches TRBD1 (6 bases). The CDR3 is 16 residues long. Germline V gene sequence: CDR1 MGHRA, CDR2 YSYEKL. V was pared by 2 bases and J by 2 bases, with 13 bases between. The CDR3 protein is CASSQFQGLRNQPQHF. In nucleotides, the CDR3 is TGCGCCAGCAGCCAATTTCAGGGGTTGCGCAATCAGCCCCAGCATTTT.

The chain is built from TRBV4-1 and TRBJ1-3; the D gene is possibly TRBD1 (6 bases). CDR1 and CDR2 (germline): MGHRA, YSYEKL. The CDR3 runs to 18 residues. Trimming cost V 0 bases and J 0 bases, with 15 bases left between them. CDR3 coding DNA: TGCGCCAGCAGCCAAGAACGTCAGGGGTTACGCTCTGGAAACACCATATATTTT. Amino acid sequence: CASSQERQGLRSGNTIYF.

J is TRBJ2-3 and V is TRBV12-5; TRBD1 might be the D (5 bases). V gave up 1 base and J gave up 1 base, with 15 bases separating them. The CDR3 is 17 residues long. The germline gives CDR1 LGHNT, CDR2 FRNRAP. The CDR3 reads CASGLDLRERGTDTQYF. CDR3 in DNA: TGTGCTAGTGGTTTGGACCTCAGGGAACGGGGCACAGATACGCAGTATTTT.

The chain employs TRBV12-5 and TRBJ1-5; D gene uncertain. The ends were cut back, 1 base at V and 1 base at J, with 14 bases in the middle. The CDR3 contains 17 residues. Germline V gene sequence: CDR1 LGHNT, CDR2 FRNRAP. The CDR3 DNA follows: TGTGCTAGTGGTTTGGGTTCAGGTTTATCAAGCAATCAGCCCCAGCATTTT. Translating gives CASGLGSGLSSNQPQHF.